This T cell receptor beta chain was observed in a study of blood T cell repertoires in COVID-19. Profiling relied on immunoSEQ multiplex PCR, and the TCRdb table lists in-frame clones only, not all of them. The data hold 300,000 to 400,000 clones, with around 87% observed a single time. This CDR3 region has 13 residues. The origin of this receptor is a woman between 45 and 60 years old who had recovered from COVID-19. Sequencing input: peripheral blood. This chain uses TRBV12-2 with TRBJ2-5; TRBD2, as called in the table, went unchecked against the DNA. TRBV12-2 is an annotated pseudogene. The CDR3: CASRELASETQYF. Here the CDR3 DNA reads TGTGCAAGTCGCGAACTAGCGTCGGAGACCCAGTACTTC.